The rows below give T cell receptor beta chains drawn from one sample of a study of cytomegalovirus exposure and HLA in healthy donors. Using immunoSEQ multiplex PCR, the repertoire was profiled, and TCRdb retains in-frame clones only, with some absent. The table shows 130,000 or so clones, with 82% occurring only once. Sequencing was performed on PBMCs. Every receptor here comes from a woman aged 50 to 60 in good health and CMV-seropositive. Each CDR3 is given with its conserved first and last residue. The order of the fields is J gene, clone size, D gene, V gene, CDR3 protein, CDR3 DNA. A D gene is named only where the DNA matches it firmly. Some rows mark clone size as missing; the rest say once, few, many or name a class of expanded clone.

>TRBJ2-3|NA|TRBD1|TRBV29-1
CSVEAQGSDTQYF
TGCAGCGTTGAAGCACAGGGGTCAGATACGCAGTATTTT
>TRBJ2-3|NA|NA|TRBV12-5
CASGSQSADTQYF
TGTGCTAGTGGCTCCCAATCGGCAGATACGCAGTATTTT
>TRBJ2-3|NA|TRBD1|TRBV9
CASSVEASIGQGARDTQYF
TGTGCCAGCAGCGTAGAGGCCTCTATCGGACAGGGGGCAAGGGATACGCAGTATTTT
>TRBJ2-1|NA|NA|TRBV5-1
CASSPTLDSPPGEQFF
TGCGCCAGCAGCCCCACGTTGGATTCCCCCCCGGGTGAGCAGTTCTTC
>TRBJ2-7|NA|NA|TRBV5-1
CASSLYNSPGEYEQYF
TGCGCCAGCAGCTTATACAACAGCCCAGGGGAATACGAGCAGTACTTC
>TRBJ1-1|NA|NA|TRBV7-3
CASSPTGGGLNTEAFF
TGTGCCAGCAGCCCAACCGGGGGAGGCTTGAACACTGAAGCTTTCTTT
>TRBJ1-1|NA|NA|TRBV2
CASSPEGGDSKAFF
TGTGCCAGCAGTCCCGAGGGGGGGGACTCTAAAGCTTTCTTT
>TRBJ2-7|once|TRBD1|TRBV5-1
CASSVAGQGSVKYF
TGCGCCAGCAGCGTCGCGGGACAGGGGTCGGTGAAGTACTTC
>TRBJ1-4|NA|NA|TRBV2
CASQEGGGGEKLFF
TGTGCTTCGCAGGAGGGGGGCGGGGGTGAAAAACTGTTTTTT
>TRBJ1-1|NA|NA|TRBV9
CASSVAGGIAEAFF
TGTGCCAGCAGCGTAGCGGGGGGCATCGCTGAAGCTTTCTTT
>TRBJ2-1|once|TRBD2|TRBV5-1
CASSLTSGGTNEQFF
TGCGCCAGCAGCCTTACTAGCGGGGGGACAAATGAGCAGTTCTTC
>TRBJ2-2|NA|TRBD2|TRBV7-2
CASSLAVLAGVSGELFF
TGTGCCAGCAGCTTAGCGGTACTAGCGGGGGTTTCCGGGGAGCTGTTTTTT
>TRBJ2-3|NA|TRBD2|TRBV7-9
CASSIRTSGRPDTQYF
TGTGCCAGCAGCATACGGACTAGCGGGAGACCAGATACGCAGTATTTT
>TRBJ2-2|NA|NA|TRBV9
CASSVAQSNTGELFF
TGTGCCAGCAGCGTAGCCCAGTCGAACACCGGGGAGCTGTTTTTT
>TRBJ1-2|once|NA|TRBV7-9
CSSPGEGFF
TGTTCCAGCCCCGGGGAGGGCTTCTTC
>TRBJ2-7|NA|TRBD1|TRBV9
CASSPRGGTGGHEQYF
TGTGCCAGCAGCCCCAGGGGGGGGACAGGGGGGCACGAGCAGTACTTC
>TRBJ1-1|NA|TRBD1|TRBV4-3
CASSQAQGVSTEAFF
TGCGCCAGCAGCCAAGCCCAGGGGGTGTCCACTGAAGCTTTCTTT
>TRBJ2-1|NA|TRBD1|TRBV7-2
CASSFTRDRGLDEQFF
TGTGCCAGCAGCTTTACCCGGGACAGGGGGTTGGATGAGCAGTTCTTC
>TRBJ2-7|NA|TRBD1|TRBV10-3
CAITMDRGRNEQYF
TGTGCCATCACCATGGACAGGGGGCGCAACGAGCAGTACTTC
>TRBJ2-3|NA|TRBD2|TRBV7-2
CASSLAPPERGGHDTQYF
TGTGCCAGCAGCTTAGCGCCCCCGGAGCGGGGGGGCCACGATACGCAGTATTTT
>TRBJ2-2|NA|TRBD1|TRBV9
CASSVVGTGGTGELFF
TGTGCCAGCAGCGTAGTTGGGACAGGGGGGACCGGGGAGCTGTTTTTT
>TRBJ2-1|NA|TRBD2|TRBV7-9
CASSFVTGGYNEQFF
TGTGCCAGCAGCTTTGTAACGGGAGGCTACAATGAGCAGTTCTTC
>TRBJ2-4|NA|NA|TRBV5-1
CASSSTSTGWVKNSQYF
TGCGCCAGCAGCTCAACCTCGACAGGTTGGGTCAAAAACAGTCAGTACTTC
>TRBJ1-2|NA|NA|TRBV5-6
CASSLVHGMGYTF
TGTGCCAGCAGCTTGGTACACGGGATGGGCTACACCTTC
>TRBJ1-2|NA|NA|TRBV30
CAWSGSLGQSPYGYTF
TGTGCCTGGAGTGGGTCACTGGGACAATCGCCCTATGGCTACACCTTC
>TRBJ2-2|NA|NA|TRBV5-4
CASSLDGGGGTGELFF
TGTGCCAGCAGCTTGGATGGGGGAGGGGGAACCGGGGAGCTGTTTTTT
>TRBJ1-1|once|TRBD1|TRBV5-6
CASSSSVGTGGIMNTEAFF
TGTGCCAGCAGCTCCTCGGTCGGGACAGGGGGCATCATGAACACTGAAGCTTTCTTT
>TRBJ2-3|NA|TRBD1|TRBV27
CASSLTGASTDTQYF
TGTGCCAGCAGCCTGACAGGGGCTAGCACAGATACGCAGTATTTT
>TRBJ1-4|NA|TRBD1|TRBV29-1
CSVLGQGYEKLFF
TGCAGCGTCCTGGGACAGGGGTATGAAAAACTGTTTTTT